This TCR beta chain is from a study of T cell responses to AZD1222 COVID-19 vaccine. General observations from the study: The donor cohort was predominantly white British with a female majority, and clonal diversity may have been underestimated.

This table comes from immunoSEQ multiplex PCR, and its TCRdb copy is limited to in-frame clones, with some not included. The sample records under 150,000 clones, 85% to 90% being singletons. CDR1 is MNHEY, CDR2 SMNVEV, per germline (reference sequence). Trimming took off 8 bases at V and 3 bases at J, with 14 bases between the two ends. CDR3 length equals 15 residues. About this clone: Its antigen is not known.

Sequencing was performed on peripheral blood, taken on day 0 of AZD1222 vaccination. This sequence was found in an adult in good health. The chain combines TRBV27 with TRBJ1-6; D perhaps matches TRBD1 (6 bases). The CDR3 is CASAGGPIYNSPLHF. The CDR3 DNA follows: TGTGCCAGCGCCGGGGGGCCAATCTATAATTCACCCCTCCACTTT.